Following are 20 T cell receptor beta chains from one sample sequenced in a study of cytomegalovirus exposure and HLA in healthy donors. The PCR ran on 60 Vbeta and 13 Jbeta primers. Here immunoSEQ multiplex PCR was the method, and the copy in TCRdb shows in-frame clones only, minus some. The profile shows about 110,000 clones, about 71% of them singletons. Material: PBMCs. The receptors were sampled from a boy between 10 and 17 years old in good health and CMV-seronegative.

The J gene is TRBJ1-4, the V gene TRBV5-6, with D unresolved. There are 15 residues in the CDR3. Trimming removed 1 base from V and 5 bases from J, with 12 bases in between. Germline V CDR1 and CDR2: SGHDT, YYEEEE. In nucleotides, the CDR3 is TGTGCCAGCAGCTTGTCTTCGGGTAACAATGAAAAACTGTTTTTT. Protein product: CASSLSSGNNEKLFF.

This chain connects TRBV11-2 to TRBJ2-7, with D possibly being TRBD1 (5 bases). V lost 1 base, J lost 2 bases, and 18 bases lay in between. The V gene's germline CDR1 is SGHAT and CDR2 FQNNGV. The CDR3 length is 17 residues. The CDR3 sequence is CASSLAPRGTAPYEQYF. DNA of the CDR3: TGTGCCAGCAGCTTAGCCCCTAGGGGTACTGCTCCCTACGAGCAGTACTTC.

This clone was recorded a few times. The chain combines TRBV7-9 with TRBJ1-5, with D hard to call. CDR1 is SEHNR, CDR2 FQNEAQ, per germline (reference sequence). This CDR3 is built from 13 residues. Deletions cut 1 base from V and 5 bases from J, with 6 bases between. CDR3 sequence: CASSLGRDQPQHF. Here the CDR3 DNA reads TGTGCCAGCAGCTTAGGCCGAGATCAGCCCCAGCATTTT.

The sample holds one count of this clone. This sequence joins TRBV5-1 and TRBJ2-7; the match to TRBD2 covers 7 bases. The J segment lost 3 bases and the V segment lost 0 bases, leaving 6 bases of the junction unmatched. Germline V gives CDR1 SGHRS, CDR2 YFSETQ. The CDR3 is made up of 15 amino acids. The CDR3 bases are TGCGCCAGCAGCTTGGGGGGGGAGGGCCTCTACGAGCAGTACTTC. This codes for CASSLGGEGLYEQYF.

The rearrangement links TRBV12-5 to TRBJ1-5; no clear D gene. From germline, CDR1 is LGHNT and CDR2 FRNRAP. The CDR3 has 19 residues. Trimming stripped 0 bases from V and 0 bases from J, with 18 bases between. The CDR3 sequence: CASGLVLVESTYSNQPQHF. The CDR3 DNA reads TGTGCTAGTGGTTTGGTATTGGTGGAGTCAACTTATAGCAATCAGCCCCAGCATTTT.

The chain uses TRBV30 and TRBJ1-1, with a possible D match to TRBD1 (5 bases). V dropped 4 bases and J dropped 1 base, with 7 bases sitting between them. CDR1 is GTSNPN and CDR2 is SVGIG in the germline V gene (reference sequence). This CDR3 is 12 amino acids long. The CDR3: CAWIQGNTEAFF. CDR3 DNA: TGTGCCTGGATCCAGGGGAACACTGAAGCTTTCTTT.

CDR3 coding DNA: TGTGCCAGCAGCTTAGGGCGATTTGGAGTTGCTGGCTACACCTTC. Encoded protein: CASSLGRFGVAGYTF. The rearrangement uses TRBV7-2 and TRBJ1-2; D remains ambiguous. Germline V gene lookup returns CDR1 SGHTA and CDR2 FQGNSA. V shed 1 base and J shed 7 bases, with 16 bases lying between them. This CDR3 is 15 amino acids long.

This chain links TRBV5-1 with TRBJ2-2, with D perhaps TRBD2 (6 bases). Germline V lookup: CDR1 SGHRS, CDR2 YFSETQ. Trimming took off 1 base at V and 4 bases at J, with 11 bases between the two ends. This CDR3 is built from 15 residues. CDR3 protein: CASSLNPEGTGELFF. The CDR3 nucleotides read TGCGCCAGCAGCTTGAACCCGGAGGGCACCGGGGAGCTGTTTTTT. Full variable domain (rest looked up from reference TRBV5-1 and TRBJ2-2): KAGVTQTPRYLIKTRGQQVTLSCSPISGHRSVSWYQQTPGQGLQFLFEYFSETQRNKGNFPGRFSGRQFSNSRSEMNVSTLELGDSALYLCASSLNPEGTGELFFGEGSRLTVL.

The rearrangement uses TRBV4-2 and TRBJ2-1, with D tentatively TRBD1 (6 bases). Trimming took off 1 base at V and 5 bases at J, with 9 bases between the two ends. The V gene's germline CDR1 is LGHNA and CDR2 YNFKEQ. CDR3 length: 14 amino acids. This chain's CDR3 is CASSQGDTHNEQFF. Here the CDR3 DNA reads TGTGCCAGCAGCCAAGGGGACACCCACAATGAGCAGTTCTTC.

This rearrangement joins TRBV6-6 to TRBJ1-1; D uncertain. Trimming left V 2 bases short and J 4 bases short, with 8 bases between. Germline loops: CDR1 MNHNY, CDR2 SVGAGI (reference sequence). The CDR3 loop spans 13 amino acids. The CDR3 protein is CASSYPGGTEAFF. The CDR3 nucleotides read TGTGCCAGCAGTTACCCTGGAGGCACTGAAGCTTTCTTT.

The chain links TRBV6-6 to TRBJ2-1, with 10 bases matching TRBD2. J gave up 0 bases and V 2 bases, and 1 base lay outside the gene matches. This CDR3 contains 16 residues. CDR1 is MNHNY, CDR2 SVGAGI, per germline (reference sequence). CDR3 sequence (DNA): TGTGCCAGCAGTTACGCTAGCGGGAGCTCCTACAATGAGCAGTTCTTC. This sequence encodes CASSYASGSSYNEQFF.

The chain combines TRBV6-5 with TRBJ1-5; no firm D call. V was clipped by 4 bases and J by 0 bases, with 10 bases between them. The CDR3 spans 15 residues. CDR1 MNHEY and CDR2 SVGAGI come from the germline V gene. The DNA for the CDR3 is TGTGCCAGCAGTTTCAACAGAAATAGCAATCAGCCCCAGCATTTT. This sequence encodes CASSFNRNSNQPQHF.

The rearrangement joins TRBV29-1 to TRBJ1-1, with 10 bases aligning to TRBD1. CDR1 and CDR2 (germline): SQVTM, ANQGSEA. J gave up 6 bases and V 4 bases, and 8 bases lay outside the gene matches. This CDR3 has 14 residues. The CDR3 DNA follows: TGCAGCGTTGGCCCGGGACAGGGGACCTCTGAAGCTTTCTTT. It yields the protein CSVGPGQGTSEAFF.

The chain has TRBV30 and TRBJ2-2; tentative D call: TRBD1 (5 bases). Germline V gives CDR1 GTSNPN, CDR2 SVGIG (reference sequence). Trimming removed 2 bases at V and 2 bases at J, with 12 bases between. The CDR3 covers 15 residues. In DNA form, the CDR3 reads TGTGCCTGGAGTCCAGGGTCGAGAAACACCGGGGAGCTGTTTTTT. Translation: CAWSPGSRNTGELFF.

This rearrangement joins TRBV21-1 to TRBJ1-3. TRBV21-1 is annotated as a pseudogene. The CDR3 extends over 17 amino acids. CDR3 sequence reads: CASSKNGPGGPGNTIYF. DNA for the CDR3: TGTGCCAGCAGCAAAAATGGACCAGGAGGGCCTGGAAACACCATATATTTT.

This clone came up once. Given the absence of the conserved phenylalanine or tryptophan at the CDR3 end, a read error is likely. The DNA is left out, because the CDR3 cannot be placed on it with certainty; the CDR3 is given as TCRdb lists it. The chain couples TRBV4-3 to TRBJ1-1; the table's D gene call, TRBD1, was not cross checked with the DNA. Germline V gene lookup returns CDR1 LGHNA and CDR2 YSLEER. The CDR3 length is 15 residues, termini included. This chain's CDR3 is CASSQEGQGHTEALV.

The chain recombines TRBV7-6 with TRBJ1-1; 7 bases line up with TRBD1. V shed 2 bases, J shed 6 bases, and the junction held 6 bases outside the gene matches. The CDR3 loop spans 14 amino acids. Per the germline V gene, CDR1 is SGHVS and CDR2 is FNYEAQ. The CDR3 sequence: CASSLTGTVAEAFF. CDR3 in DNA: TGTGCCAGCAGCTTAACCGGGACAGTGGCTGAAGCTTTCTTT.

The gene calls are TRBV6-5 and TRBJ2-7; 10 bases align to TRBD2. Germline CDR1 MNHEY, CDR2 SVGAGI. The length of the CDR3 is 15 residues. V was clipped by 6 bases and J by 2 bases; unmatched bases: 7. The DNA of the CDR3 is TGTGCCAGCAGCCTGCTAGCGGGAGTTCCCTACGAGCAGTACTTC. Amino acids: CASSLLAGVPYEQYF.

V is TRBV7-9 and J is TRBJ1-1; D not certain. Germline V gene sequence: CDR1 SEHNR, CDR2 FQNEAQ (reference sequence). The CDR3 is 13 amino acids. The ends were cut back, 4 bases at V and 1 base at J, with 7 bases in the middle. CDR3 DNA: TGTGCCAGCAGCTCTAACGGGAACACTGAAGCTTTCTTT. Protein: CASSSNGNTEAFF.

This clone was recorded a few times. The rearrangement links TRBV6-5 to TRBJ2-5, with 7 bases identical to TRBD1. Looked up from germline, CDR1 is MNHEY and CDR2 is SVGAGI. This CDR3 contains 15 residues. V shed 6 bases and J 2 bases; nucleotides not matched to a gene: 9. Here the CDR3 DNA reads TGTGCCAGCAGGTACAGGGGCCTGGGGCAAGAGACCCAGTACTTC. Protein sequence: CASRYRGLGQETQYF.